This entry lists 10 T cell receptor beta chains sequenced from one sample in a study of Ad26.COV2.S vaccination and SARS-CoV-2 variants. Clones were sequenced by immunoSEQ multiplex PCR, and TCRdb holds only the in-frame ones, with some missing. The table shows about half a million clones, with 70% to 90% occurring only once. The treatment was: over 15 received Ad26.COV2.S at low or high dose, single or two shots; roughly 5 received placebo; per-sample allocation not given. At day 63 after the first vaccine or placebo injection, samples were drawn. The source material was peripheral blood, sampled in a trial of Ad26.COV2.S vaccine versus placebo. The source is a person aged 18 to 59 who received the Ad26.COV2.S COVID-19 vaccine or a placebo.

The chain uses TRBV18 and TRBJ1-6, with 10 bases fitting TRBD1. V shed 5 bases, J shed 6 bases, and the junction held 16 bases outside the gene matches. CDR1 is KGHSH, CDR2 LQKENI, per germline. The CDR3 consists of 19 residues. CDR3 protein: CASSEFALAGTGANSPLHF. The CDR3 DNA is TGTGCCAGCTCAGAGTTTGCGCTAGCCGGGACAGGGGCTAATTCACCCCTCCACTTT.

The chain joins TRBV7-2 to TRBJ2-3; 7 bases are a match to TRBD2. Germline CDR1 is SGHTA and CDR2 is FQGNSA. The CDR3 spans 17 residues. V trimming: 5 bases; J trimming: 3 bases; junction bases outside the gene matches: 14. The CDR3 nucleotides are TGTGCCAGCAGCGCAAATCCCGACAGAGCGGGGACAGATACGCAGTATTTT. Protein sequence: CASSANPDRAGTDTQYF.

The chain couples TRBV10-2 to TRBJ1-1; no reliable D call. Trimming removed 3 bases at V and 0 bases at J, with 14 bases between. This CDR3 region has 16 residues. Germline CDR1 and CDR2: WSHSY and SAAADI. The CDR3 is CASSESPGLMNTEAFF. The DNA for the CDR3 is TGCGCCAGCAGTGAAAGTCCGGGCTTAATGAACACTGAAGCTTTCTTT.

Only a few counts were recorded for this clone. The chain recombines TRBV7-9 with TRBJ2-7; 8 bases map to TRBD2. The CDR3 covers 12 residues. Trimming cost V 7 bases and J 4 bases; bases outside gene matches: 3. Germline V lookup: CDR1 SEHNR, CDR2 FQNEAQ (reference sequence). The CDR3 DNA is TGTGCCAGCAAAACTAGCGGTTACGAGCAGTACTTC. It codes for CASKTSGYEQYF.

The rearrangement joins TRBV7-9 to TRBJ1-2; 8 bases align to TRBD1. There are 17 residues in the CDR3. Trimming cost V 7 bases and J 1 base; bases outside gene matches: 14. Per the germline V gene, CDR1 is SEHNR and CDR2 is FQNEAQ (reference sequence). The CDR3 bases are TGTGCCAGCAACCTCAATGGCAGGGGGCCTCATAACTATGGCTACACCTTC. Protein sequence: CASNLNGRGPHNYGYTF.

The V gene is TRBV6-5, the J gene TRBJ1-5; 8 bases agree with TRBD1. Germline assignment: CDR1 MNHEY and CDR2 SVGAGI. This CDR3 has 16 amino acids. J lost 0 bases, V lost 4 bases, and 5 bases had no gene match. The CDR3 is CASSSQGGISNQPQHF. As DNA, the CDR3 is TGTGCCAGCAGTTCACAGGGGGGGATTAGCAATCAGCCCCAGCATTTT.

The rearrangement uses TRBV28 and TRBJ1-3, with D perhaps TRBD1 (5 bases). Trimming took 6 bases from V and 0 from J, leaving 9 bases between them. Germline V lookup: CDR1 MDHEN, CDR2 SYDVKM. The CDR3 is 14 amino acids. In DNA, the CDR3 is TGTGCCAGCAGAATGGGGGGCTCTGGAAACACCATATATTTT. This encodes CASRMGGSGNTIYF.

CDR3 sequence (DNA): TGTGCCAGCAGCTTCATTGCGGGACTAGCGGGTTCCTACGAGCAGTACTTC. Translation gives CASSFIAGLAGSYEQYF. The V gene is TRBV11-2, the J gene TRBJ2-7; 12 bases line up with TRBD2. With V trimmed by 3 bases and J by 1 base, 7 bases remained unmatched. CDR1 and CDR2 (germline): SGHAT, FQNNGV. CDR3 length: 17 residues.

The chain couples TRBV9 to TRBJ2-3; D not certain. CDR1 and CDR2 from the germline V gene are SGDLS and YYNGEE. With 4 bases removed from V and 2 bases from J, the gap between germline ends came to 14 bases. CDR3 length equals 15 residues. This chain's CDR3 is CASSRSTEPTDTQYF. The CDR3 nucleotides read TGTGCCAGCAGCCGAAGCACAGAGCCCACAGATACGCAGTATTTT.

Of note for this clone: The junction differs from germline at one of its ends, possibly a read error. The chain employs TRBV7-3 and TRBJ2-3; no definite D call. Germline V gene data show CDR1 as SGHTA and CDR2 as FQGTGA. This CDR3 is built from 15 residues. CDR3 sequence: CASSSHALRTNTQYF. The CDR3 DNA is TGTGCCAGCAGCTCCCACGCCCTACGCACAAATACGCAGTATTTT.